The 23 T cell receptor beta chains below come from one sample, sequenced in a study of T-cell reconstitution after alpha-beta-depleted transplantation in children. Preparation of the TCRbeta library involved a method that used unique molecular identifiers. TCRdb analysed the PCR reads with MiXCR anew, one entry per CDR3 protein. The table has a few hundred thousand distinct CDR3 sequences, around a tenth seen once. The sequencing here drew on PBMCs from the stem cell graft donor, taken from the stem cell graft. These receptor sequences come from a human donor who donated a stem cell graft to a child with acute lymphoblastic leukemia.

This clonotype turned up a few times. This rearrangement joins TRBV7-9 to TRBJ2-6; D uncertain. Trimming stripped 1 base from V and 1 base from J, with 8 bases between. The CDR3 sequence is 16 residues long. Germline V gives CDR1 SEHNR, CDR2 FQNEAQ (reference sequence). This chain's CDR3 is CASSLGFGSGANVLTF. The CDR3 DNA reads TGTGCCAGCAGCTTAGGATTTGGGTCTGGGGCCAACGTCCTGACTTTC.

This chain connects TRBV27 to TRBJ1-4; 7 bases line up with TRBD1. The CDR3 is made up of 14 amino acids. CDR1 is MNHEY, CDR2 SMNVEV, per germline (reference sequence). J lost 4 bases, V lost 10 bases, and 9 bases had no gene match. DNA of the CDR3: TGTGCCACCGTCCGACAGGGCGATAATGAAAAACTGTTTTTT. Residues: CATVRQGDNEKLFF.

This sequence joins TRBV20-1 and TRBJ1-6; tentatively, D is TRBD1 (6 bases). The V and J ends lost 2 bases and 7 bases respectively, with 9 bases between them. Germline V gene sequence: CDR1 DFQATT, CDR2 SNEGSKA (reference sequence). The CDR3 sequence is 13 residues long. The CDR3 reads CSARRTANSPLHF. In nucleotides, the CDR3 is TGCAGTGCTAGACGGACAGCGAATTCACCCCTCCACTTT.

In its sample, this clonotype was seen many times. The CDR3 spells CASSGTVSGNTIYF. CDR3 bases: TGCGCCAGCAGCGGGACAGTCTCTGGAAACACCATATATTTT. The chain links TRBV10-2 to TRBJ1-3, with 7 positions matching TRBD1. Germline V gene sequence: CDR1 WSHSY, CDR2 SAAADI. Losses at the gene ends were 6 bases for V and 0 bases for J; bases not matched to a gene: 2. The CDR3 length is 14 residues.

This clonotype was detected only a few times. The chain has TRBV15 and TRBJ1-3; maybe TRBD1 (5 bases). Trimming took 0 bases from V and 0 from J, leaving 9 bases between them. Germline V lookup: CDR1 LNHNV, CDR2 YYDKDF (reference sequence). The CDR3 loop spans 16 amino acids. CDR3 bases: TGTGCCACCAGCAGAGATAGGGGTTCCTCTGGAAACACCATATATTTT. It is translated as CATSRDRGSSGNTIYF.

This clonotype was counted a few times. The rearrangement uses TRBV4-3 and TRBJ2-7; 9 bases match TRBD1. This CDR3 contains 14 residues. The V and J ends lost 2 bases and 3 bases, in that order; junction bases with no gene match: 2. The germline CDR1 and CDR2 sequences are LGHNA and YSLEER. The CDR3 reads CASSQWTGDYEQYF. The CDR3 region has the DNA TGCGCCAGCAGCCAATGGACAGGGGACTACGAGCAGTACTTC.

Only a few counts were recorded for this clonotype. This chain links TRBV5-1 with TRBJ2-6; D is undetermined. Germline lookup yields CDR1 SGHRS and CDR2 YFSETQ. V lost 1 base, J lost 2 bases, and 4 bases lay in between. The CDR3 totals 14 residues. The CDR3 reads CASSLLAGANVLTF. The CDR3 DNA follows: TGCGCCAGCAGCTTGTTGGCTGGGGCCAACGTCCTGACTTTC.

CDR3 residues: CASSRDFLSSYNEQFF. The CDR3 DNA reads TGTGCCAGCAGCCGCGACTTTCTAAGCTCCTACAATGAGCAGTTCTTC. The chain employs TRBV6-1 and TRBJ2-1; D unresolved. Trimming removed 6 bases from V and 0 bases from J, with 15 bases in between. This CDR3 region has 16 residues. Germline CDR1 reads MNHNS; CDR2 reads SASEGT.

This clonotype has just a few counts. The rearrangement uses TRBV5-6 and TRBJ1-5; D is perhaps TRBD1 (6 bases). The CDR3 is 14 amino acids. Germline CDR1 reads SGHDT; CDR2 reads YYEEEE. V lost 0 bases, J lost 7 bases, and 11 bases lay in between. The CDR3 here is CASSLGRGTQPQHF. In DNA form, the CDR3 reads TGTGCCAGCAGCTTGGGCAGGGGCACCCAGCCCCAGCATTTT.

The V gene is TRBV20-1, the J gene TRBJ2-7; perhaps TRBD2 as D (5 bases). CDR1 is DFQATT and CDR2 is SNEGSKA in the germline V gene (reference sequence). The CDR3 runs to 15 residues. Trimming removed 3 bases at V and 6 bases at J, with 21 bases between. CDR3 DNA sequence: TGCAGTGCTAGGGCCCCAACAACTAGTATTGGCGAGCAGTACTTC. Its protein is CSARAPTTSIGEQYF.

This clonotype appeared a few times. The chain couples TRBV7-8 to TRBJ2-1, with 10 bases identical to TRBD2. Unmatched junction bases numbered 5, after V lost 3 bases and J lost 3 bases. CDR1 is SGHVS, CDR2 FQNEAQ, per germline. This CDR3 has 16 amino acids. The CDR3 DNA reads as TGTGCCAGCAGCTTCAGCGGACTAGCGGACTACAATGAGCAGTTCTTC. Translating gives CASSFSGLADYNEQFF.

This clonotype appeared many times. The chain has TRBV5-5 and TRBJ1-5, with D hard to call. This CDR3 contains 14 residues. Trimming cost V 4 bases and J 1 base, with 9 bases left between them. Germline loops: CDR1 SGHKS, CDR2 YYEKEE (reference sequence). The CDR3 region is CASSPTRSNQPQHF. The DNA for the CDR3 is TGTGCCAGCAGCCCTACGCGGAGCAATCAGCCCCAGCATTTT.

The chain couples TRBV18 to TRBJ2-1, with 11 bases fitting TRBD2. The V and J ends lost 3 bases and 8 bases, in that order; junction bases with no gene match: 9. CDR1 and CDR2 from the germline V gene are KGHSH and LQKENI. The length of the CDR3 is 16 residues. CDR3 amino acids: CASSPTLAGGIDEQFF. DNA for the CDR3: TGTGCCAGCTCACCGACGCTAGCGGGAGGTATAGATGAGCAGTTCTTC.

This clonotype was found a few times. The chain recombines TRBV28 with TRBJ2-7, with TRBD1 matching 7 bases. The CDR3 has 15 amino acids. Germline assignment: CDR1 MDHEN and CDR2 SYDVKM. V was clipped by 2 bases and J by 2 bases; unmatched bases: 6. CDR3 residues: CASSLVGDRAYEQYF. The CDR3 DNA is TGTGCCAGCAGTTTAGTGGGGGACAGAGCCTACGAGCAGTACTTC.

Here the CDR3 DNA reads TGTGCCATCAATGGACTAGCGGGAGGCCATGCCACCGGGGAGCTGTTTTTT. It encodes CAINGLAGGHATGELFF. The chain employs TRBV10-3 and TRBJ2-2, with 14 bases matching TRBD2. The J segment lost 4 bases and the V segment lost 7 bases, leaving 8 bases of the junction unmatched. The V gene's germline CDR1 is ENHRY and CDR2 SYGVKD. The CDR3 is 17 amino acids.

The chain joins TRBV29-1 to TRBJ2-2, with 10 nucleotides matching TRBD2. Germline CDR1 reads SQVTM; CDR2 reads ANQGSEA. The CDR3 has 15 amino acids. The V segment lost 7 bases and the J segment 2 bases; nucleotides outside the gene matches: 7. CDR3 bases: TGCAGCGCCGGACTAGCGGAGGCTAACACCGGGGAGCTGTTTTTT. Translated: CSAGLAEANTGELFF.

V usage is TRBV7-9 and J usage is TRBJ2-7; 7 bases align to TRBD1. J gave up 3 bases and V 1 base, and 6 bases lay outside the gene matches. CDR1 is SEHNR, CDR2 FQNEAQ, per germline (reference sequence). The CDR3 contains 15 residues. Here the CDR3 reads CASSLGLTGYYEQYF. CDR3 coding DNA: TGTGCCAGCAGCTTAGGACTGACAGGGTACTACGAGCAGTACTTC.

In nucleotides, the CDR3 is TGTGCCAGCAGCTTAAGTATTCCAAGCTTAGGACCCGATAACTATGGCTACACCTTC. Translating it yields CASSLSIPSLGPDNYGYTF. The V and J genes are TRBV7-8 and TRBJ1-2; no clear D gene. Germline loops: CDR1 SGHVS, CDR2 FQNEAQ. CDR3 size: 19 residues. Trimming pared 2 bases from V and 1 base from J, leaving 23 bases between. Drawing the rest from reference TRBV7-8 and TRBJ1-2, the complete variable domain is GAGVSQSPRYKVAKRGQDVALRCDPISGHVSLFWYQQALGQGPEFLTYFQNEAQLDKSGLPSDRFFAERPEGSVSTLKIQRTQQEDSAVYLCASSLSIPSLGPDNYGYTFGSGTRLTVV.

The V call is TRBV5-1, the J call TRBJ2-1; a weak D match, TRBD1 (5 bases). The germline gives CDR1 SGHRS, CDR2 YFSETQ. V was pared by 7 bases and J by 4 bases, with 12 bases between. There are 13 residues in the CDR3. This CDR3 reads CASLETDYNEQFF. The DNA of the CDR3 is TGCGCCAGCTTAGAGACAGATTACAATGAGCAGTTCTTC.

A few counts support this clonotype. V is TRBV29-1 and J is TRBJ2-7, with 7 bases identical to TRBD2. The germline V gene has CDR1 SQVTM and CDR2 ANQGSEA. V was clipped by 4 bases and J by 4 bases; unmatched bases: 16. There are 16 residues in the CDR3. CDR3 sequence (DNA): TGCAGCGTTGTCCCGGAGGGTGAGGGACTACTTTACGAGCAGTACTTC. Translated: CSVVPEGEGLLYEQYF.

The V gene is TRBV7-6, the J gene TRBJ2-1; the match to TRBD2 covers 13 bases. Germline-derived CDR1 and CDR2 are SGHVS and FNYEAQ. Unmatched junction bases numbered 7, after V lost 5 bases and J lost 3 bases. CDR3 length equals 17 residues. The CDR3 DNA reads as TGTGCCAGCAGCCCTCGGACTAGCGGGAGTATCTACAATGAGCAGTTCTTC. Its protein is CASSPRTSGSIYNEQFF.

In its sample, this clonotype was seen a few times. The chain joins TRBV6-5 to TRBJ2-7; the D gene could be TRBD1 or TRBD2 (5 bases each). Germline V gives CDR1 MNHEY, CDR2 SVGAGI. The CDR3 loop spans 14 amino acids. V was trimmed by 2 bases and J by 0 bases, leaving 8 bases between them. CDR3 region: CASSYAGSSYEQYF. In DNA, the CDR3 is TGTGCCAGCAGTTACGCAGGGAGCTCCTACGAGCAGTACTTC.

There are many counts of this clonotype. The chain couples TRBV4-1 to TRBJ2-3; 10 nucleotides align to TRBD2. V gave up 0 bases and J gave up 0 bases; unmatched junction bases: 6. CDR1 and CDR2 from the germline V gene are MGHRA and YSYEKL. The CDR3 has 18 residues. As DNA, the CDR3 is TGCGCCAGCAGCCAAGATCTTGGACTAGCGGCTAGCACAGATACGCAGTATTTT. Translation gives CASSQDLGLAASTDTQYF.